This entry concerns a single T cell receptor (beta chain). This clonotype has a count of ten or more. Its antigen is not yet known. Base qualities were left out, and no much larger clone turns up one base away. The TCR beta CDR3 regions were amplified from RNA transcripts. A first-round RT-PCR of the TCR CDR3 used the HTBI primer set with the Qiagen OneStep RT-PCR kit. The libraries were constructed in a second round of multiplex PCR and then size-selected and purified. Paired-end sequencing of the libraries was performed with 100 bp reads on an Illumina HiSeq2000. The published analysis was carried out like this. SOAPnuke was used to process the raw data, with reads discarded if the reads contained adapters or uncalled bases, had a mean Phred below 15, or lacked an exact constant-primer or identifier match. High-quality paired reads were merged using COPE v1.2.5, and each unique nucleotide sequence was defined as a clonotype. MiTCR v1.1 was used to align the clonotypes against IMGT TRBV, TRBD and TRBJ reference segments. Analysis was restricted to V-J combinations with a frequency above 0.0001, which covered about 99% of repertoires. The TCS score was defined as F50 (clonal expansion) divided by E x V (chaos), with BLOSUM62-based TCRdist calculated between CDR3 peptides within each V-J. Welch's t-statistics and random forest reduced roughly 540 V-J features to 13, which were used in a naive Bayes classifier (R e1071). Using fastp at Q25 and MiXCR, TCRdb reprocessed the public reads and kept productive beta chains. Rows with a matching CDR3 protein are joined into one entry that keeps the most common DNA and genes. TCRdb's processing, not the authors' own work, is the source of the V and J calls. Within this sample are around 280,000 distinct CDR3 sequences, with 10% to 15% of them counted one time only. The ten largest account for approximately 8.6% of the sample.

Hyperthyroidism patients were aged 18 to 65 years and newly diagnosed, with disease duration of less than 2 months. Exclusion was applied to patients with uncontrolled infections, other autoimmune diseases, pregnancy or lactation. Diagnoses were based on clinical symptoms, serum thyroxine and TRAb, thyroid ultrasound and orbital computed tomography. Blood from progressor patients was drawn when they were first diagnosed with hyperthyroidism, before any ophthalmopathy symptoms appeared. PBMCs were separated from roughly 10 ml of fresh peripheral blood using Ficoll-Paque density gradient centrifugation. Patients classed as progressors first received a Graves' hyperthyroidism diagnosis and then went on to develop ophthalmopathy during follow-up. Total RNA was extracted using Trizol reagent, and RNA quality was assessed on an Agilent 2100 Bioanalyzer. These data belong to a study of T cells in Graves' hyperthyroidism and ophthalmopathy (dated by TCRdb to between 2018 and 2020). Concerning the study at large: Peripheral blood was sampled at the time of initial diagnosis, prior to any treatment. The paper reports TCR Vbeta CDR3 sequencing of approximately 140 peripheral blood samples: approximately 41 ophthalmopathy, 70 to 85 hyperthyroidism and around 17 progressor patients. An independent validation cohort of about 20 hyperthyroidism patients and about 16 patients who later progressed to ophthalmopathy tested prospective prediction of ophthalmopathy. In about six Graves' hyperthyroidism patients, the study also compared T-cell repertoires from thyroid tissue with T-cell repertoires from blood. The 100 discovery patients were divided at random into training and test sets in a 7:3 ratio. After blood sampling, hyperthyroidism patients were treated with methimazole at a starting dose of 30 mg daily, and ophthalmopathy patients were treated with high-dose intravenous methylprednisolone. TCR V-J signatures able to tell the groups apart were searched for in a discovery cohort of 90 to 100 patients, of whom around 43 had Graves' ophthalmopathy and 55 to 65 had stable Graves' hyperthyroidism.

The CDR3 starts with the cysteine, ends with the phenylalanine, and has 14 residues. Left in the record is the CDR3 DNA by itself, 42 bases read in frame from the first base. V is clipped by 5 bases and J by 3 bases, and the sequence between their germline boundaries is 11 bases long. The investigation overall reported the following: Most expanded thyroid clonotypes (frequency above 0.001) were also detected in blood, a finding suggesting that blood repertoires may reflect thyroid immune responses. No statistical method was used to set the sample size in advance, and investigators knew the group allocation. In validation, the model predicted progression to ophthalmopathy with 55% to 71% sensitivity and approximately 72% specificity, a median of around six months before onset. A model built on a 13 V-J signature distinguished ophthalmopathy from stable hyperthyroidism, reaching about 88% sensitivity and 81% to 83% specificity in cross-validation and 80%/75% in testing.

Sequencing was carried out using blood. The chain is encoded by TRBV12-3 or TRBV12-4 joined to TRBJ1-3; the best D guess is TRBD1, with 6 bases matching. The receptor's source is a woman in her thirties with Graves' hyperthyroidism that later progressed to Graves' ophthalmopathy. DNA sequence: TGTGCCAGCAGTCCCCAGGGGTTTGGAAACACCATATATTTT. Protein translation: CASSPQGFGNTIYF.